This TCR beta chain was captured in a study of CD4 T cells in relation to SARS-CoV-2 and coronaviruses. Study summary: Shared crossreactive spike epitopes were mapped to their HLA restriction. Whole-study findings and limits: Roughly 65% of donors had memory CD4+ clonotypes crossrecognizing SARS-CoV-2 and common cold coronavirus spike. This crossreactivity analysis covered spike protein alone, no other viral proteins.

Unexposed donor CD4+ T cells date from 2011-2018, before the COVID-19 pandemic. Cryopreserved PBMCs were CD4-enriched, then split into naive and memory cells. The data were produced by immunoSEQ multiplex PCR, yet TCRdb's version contains in-frame clones alone and is incomplete. This sample carries about 59,000 clones, 86% of them seen once, and the ten largest clones take approximately 1.5%. V was pared by 0 bases and J by 12 bases, with 18 bases between. CDR3 length equals 15 residues. Germline loops: CDR1 LGHNA, CDR2 YNFKEQ. In the case of this clone: No antigen is known for it.

The chain carries TRBV4-2 and TRBJ2-1; TRBD1 is a possible D gene (6 bases). Sequenced material: memory CD4+ T cells from PBMCs. The TCR comes from a human donor in good health. The CDR3 loop is CASSQDQGIAGGQFF. In DNA form, the CDR3 reads TGTGCCAGCAGCCAAGATCAGGGGATAGCTGGGGGGCAGTTCTTC.